These 19 T cell receptor beta chains share one sample of origin, sequenced in a study of T cell responses to AZD1222 COVID-19 vaccine listed by TCRdb under 2021. The sample's time point label is to be understood as: baseline before first vaccination. Libraries were constructed by the immunoSEQ multiplex PCR assay. This immuneACCESS table, as held by TCRdb, lists in-frame sequences with V and J called but not all clones. Of the missing ones, under half trace to an unresolved V gene in checked studies; the others have no known cause. The sample table shows about 130,000 clones, and 88% are seen once. The biggest ten clones account for 5% to 6% of the sample. The source material was peripheral blood, sampled on day 0 of AZD1222 vaccination. All receptors come from an adult in good health.

The gene calls are TRBV5-1 and TRBJ2-7, with a weak D call TRBD2 (5 bases). Germline-derived CDR1 and CDR2 are SGHRS and YFSETQ. This CDR3 is built from 13 residues. Between the trimmed V and J ends, which lost 5 bases and 4 bases, there was a span of 13 bases. The CDR3 region has the DNA TGCGCCAGCAGGCAGGCGGGCGGGTACGAGCAGTACTTC. It specifies CASRQAGGYEQYF.

This clone has a handful of counts. This chain uses TRBV5-1 with TRBJ2-3, with 8 bases fitting TRBD2. CDR3 size: 15 residues. Germline CDR1 and CDR2: SGHRS and YFSETQ. Trimming took 4 bases from V and 2 from J; bases not matched to a gene: 6. In DNA form, the CDR3 reads TGCGCCAGCAGCCCGACTAGCGTCCTCACAGATACGCAGTATTTT. This encodes CASSPTSVLTDTQYF.

The chain carries TRBV5-1 and TRBJ1-2; TRBD1 aligns across 10 bases. The CDR3 has 17 residues. Trimming took 0 bases from V and 8 from J; bases not matched to a gene: 13. Germline V gene lookup returns CDR1 SGHRS and CDR2 YFSETQ. CDR3 nucleotide sequence: TGCGCCAGCAGCTTGGCCTTAGCCGGGACAGGGGAATTAGGCTACACCTTC. This translates into CASSLALAGTGELGYTF.

This clone was seen a few times. This sample also contains other DNA sequences that code for the same CDR3. The chain recombines TRBV3-1 (or the pseudogene TRBV3-2) with TRBJ1-3; possibly TRBD1 for D (5 bases). Germline assignment: CDR1 LGHDT and CDR2 YNNKEL (reference sequence). This CDR3 has 14 residues. Trimming took 4 bases from V and 3 from J, leaving 10 bases between them. CDR3 amino acids: CASSPGQGGNTIYF. The CDR3 coding sequence is TGTGCCAGCAGCCCAGGACAAGGTGGAAACACCATATATTTT.

The chain joins TRBV29-1 to TRBJ2-1, with 14 bases identical to TRBD2. The CDR3 has 16 amino acids. Per germline, CDR1 SQVTM and CDR2 ANQGSEA. V shed 3 bases and J 9 bases; nucleotides not matched to a gene: 10. The CDR3 region has the DNA TGCAGCGTTGACTCTTGGGGGACTAGCGGGAGCAGTGAGCAGTTCTTC. Protein sequence: CSVDSWGTSGSSEQFF.

The table lists this clone with a count of one. The V call is TRBV5-4, the J call TRBJ1-2; D may be TRBD1 (5 bases). CDR1 is SGHNT and CDR2 is YYREEE in the germline V gene (reference sequence). With 4 bases removed from V and 2 bases from J, the gap between germline ends came to 12 bases. The CDR3 totals 14 residues. The CDR3 sequence is CASSPDSPNYGYTF. The CDR3 DNA reads as TGTGCCAGCAGCCCCGACAGTCCCAACTATGGCTACACCTTC.

The V call is TRBV2, the J call TRBJ2-2; 11 nucleotides agree with TRBD1. CDR3 length: 17 residues. Trimming removed 4 bases from V and 6 bases from J; junction bases left unmatched: 10. The germline V gene has CDR1 SNHLY and CDR2 FYNNEI. CDR3 residues: CASSAQGRDRGSGELFF. The CDR3 bases are TGTGCCAGCAGTGCCCAAGGCCGGGACAGGGGGTCCGGGGAGCTGTTTTTT.

The chain recombines TRBV29-1 with TRBJ2-3, with 10 bases fitting TRBD2. J lost 3 bases, V lost 7 bases, and 7 bases had no gene match. The CDR3 runs to 14 residues. Germline loops: CDR1 SQVTM, CDR2 ANQGSEA. CDR3 loop: CSGLTSGLTDTQYF. DNA of the CDR3: TGCAGCGGACTGACTAGCGGGCTTACAGATACGCAGTATTTT.

The genes are TRBV7-3 and TRBJ2-3; 8 bases agree with TRBD2. Germline CDR1 is SGHTA and CDR2 is FQGTGA. The CDR3 consists of 14 residues. J lost 12 bases, V lost 2 bases, and 10 bases had no gene match. The CDR3 nucleotides are TGTGCCAGCAGCTTAGGAGTGTATAGCGGGGTTCAGTATTTT. This sequence encodes CASSLGVYSGVQYF. Full variable domain (missing parts from reference TRBV7-3 and TRBJ2-3): GAGVSQTPSNKVTEKGKYVELRCDPISGHTALYWYRQSLGQGPEFLIYFQGTGAADDSGLPNDRFFAVRPEGSVSTLKIQRTERGDSAVYLCASSLGVYSGVQYFGPGTRLTVL.

The V and J genes are TRBV5-1 and TRBJ2-3; D is ambiguous. CDR3 length equals 14 residues. Germline CDR1 and CDR2: SGHRS and YFSETQ. V was cut by 3 bases and J by 2 bases, with 10 bases left in between. DNA for the CDR3: TGCGCCAGCAGCTCTGAGATACCCACAGATACGCAGTATTTT. This sequence encodes CASSSEIPTDTQYF. The whole variable domain, filled in from reference TRBV5-1 and TRBJ2-3, reads KAGVTQTPRYLIKTRGQQVTLSCSPISGHRSVSWYQQTPGQGLQFLFEYFSETQRNKGNFPGRFSGRQFSNSRSEMNVSTLELGDSALYLCASSSEIPTDTQYFGPGTRLTVL.

The chain links TRBV30 to TRBJ1-4; weak D call: TRBD1 (5 bases). The ends were cut back, 2 bases at V and 0 bases at J, with 7 bases in the middle. The CDR3 is 14 amino acids. Germline V gene sequence: CDR1 GTSNPN, CDR2 SVGIG (reference sequence). The DNA for the CDR3 is TGTGCCTGGAGTCGGGGCACAACTAATGAAAAACTGTTTTTT. This translates into CAWSRGTTNEKLFF.

As regards this clone: The same CDR3 is also encoded by other DNA sequences in this sample. This chain connects TRBV5-1 to TRBJ1-1, with D perhaps TRBD1 (6 bases). Germline CDR1 and CDR2: SGHRS and YFSETQ. The V end lost 2 bases, the J end lost 4 bases, and 9 bases lay between the germline ends. This CDR3 contains 13 residues. The DNA for the CDR3 is TGCGCCAGCAGCTTACAGGGCTCCACTGAAGCTTTCTTT. Encoded protein: CASSLQGSTEAFF.

This clone came up a few times. The chain couples TRBV4-2 to TRBJ2-1; 11 nucleotides line up with TRBD2. Germline-derived CDR1 and CDR2 are LGHNA and YNFKEQ. Trimming cost V 0 bases and J 12 bases; bases outside gene matches: 13. The CDR3 totals 17 residues. The DNA for the CDR3 is TGTGCCAGCAGCCAAGATCTAGCTAGCGGGGGGTTGTTGGGGCAGTTCTTC. Protein product: CASSQDLASGGLLGQFF.

The chain carries TRBV6-5 and TRBJ1-2, with D possibly matching TRBD1 (6 bases). The CDR3 runs to 16 residues. Germline assignment: CDR1 MNHEY and CDR2 SVGAGI. The ends were cut back, 2 bases at V and 3 bases at J, with 16 bases in the middle. CDR3 in DNA: TGTGCCAGCAGTTACGTCAGGGGAAGTTATGACTATGGCTACACCTTC. Protein sequence: CASSYVRGSYDYGYTF.

V is TRBV11-3 and J is TRBJ2-2; tentatively, D is TRBD2 (6 bases). V was shortened by 7 bases and J by 1 base, with 25 bases between the two germline ends. The CDR3 has 19 residues. Germline lookup yields CDR1 SGHNT and CDR2 YENEEA. CDR3: CASTLPGGATDLNTGELFF. In nucleotides, the CDR3 is TGTGCCAGCACCCTCCCCGGCGGGGCCACAGACCTGAACACCGGGGAGCTGTTTTTT.

In its sample, this clone was seen once. The chain joins TRBV3-1 (or the pseudogene TRBV3-2) to TRBJ1-1; D is ambiguous. Trimming pared 1 base from V and 6 bases from J, leaving 3 bases between. The germline V gene has CDR1 LGHDT and CDR2 YNNKEL (reference sequence). The CDR3 covers 11 residues. CDR3 amino acids: CASSQGSEAFF. The CDR3 DNA reads as TGTGCCAGCAGCCAAGGTTCTGAAGCTTTCTTT.

This clone has only a few counts. The chain joins TRBV6-1 to TRBJ1-2; a possible D gene is TRBD1 (5 bases). From germline, CDR1 is MNHNS and CDR2 SASEGT. This CDR3 is 14 amino acids long. V lost 5 bases and J 6 bases, leaving 16 bases between the germline ends. The chain's CDR3 is CASSWGTEGHGYTF. CDR3 nucleotide sequence: TGTGCCAGCAGTTGGGGGACGGAGGGGCATGGCTACACCTTC.

This sequence joins TRBV24-1 and TRBJ2-1; TRBD2 is a possible D gene (6 bases). Germline V lookup: CDR1 KGHDR, CDR2 SFDVKD. This CDR3 is built from 11 residues. V was shortened by 7 bases and J by 15 bases, with 15 bases between the two germline ends. CDR3 sequence (DNA): TGTGCCACCAGCTCCGGGGGATCTCTGTTCTTC. The encoded protein is CATSSGGSLFF.

About this clone itself: Other DNA sequences from this sample encode an identical CDR3 as well. The CDR3 nucleotides read TGTGCCAGCAGCTTAGGACCAAATGAAAAACTGTTTTTT. It translates to CASSLGPNEKLFF. The V gene is TRBV7-9, the J gene TRBJ1-4, with D unresolved. The germline CDR1 and CDR2 sequences are SEHNR and FQNEAQ (reference sequence). The CDR3 contains 13 residues. V was clipped by 1 base and J by 5 bases, with 5 bases between them.